Listed here is a single T cell receptor (beta chain). The record originates from a study of blood T cell repertoires in COVID-19. Study-level information: Whether acute or convalescent, the COVID-19 samples came from the United States, Italy and Spain. Sources were T cells, B-cell-depleted T cells, or PBMCs; the material itself was cDNA or gDNA.

As handled by the study authors: By means of reference gene primer amplification, nucleated cell counts were estimated. Data came from immunoSEQ multiplex PCR; TCRdb stores just in-frame clones and leaves some out. That table furnishes V, J and clone size, whereas the DNA furnished D and trimming. The table lists about 300,000 clones, 80% to 95% of them singletons. Trimming removed 4 bases from V and 5 bases from J, with 10 bases in between. CDR1 is SGHTA and CDR2 is FQGNSA in the germline V gene. This CDR3 has 13 amino acids. The Seattle patients joined while their infection was active and were tracked longitudinally afterward.

The V gene is TRBV7-2, the J gene TRBJ2-3; D ambiguous. The sequencing sample was made of peripheral blood. This receptor was obtained from a woman younger than 45 with COVID-19, enrolled during active disease. The CDR3 DNA reads as TGTGCCAGCAGCTCCCAGGTTAGAGATACGCAGTATTTT. Translation: CASSSQVRDTQYF.